This TCR beta chain was retrieved from a study of cytomegalovirus exposure and HLA in healthy donors. Study observations and caveats: Per published reports, the classifier diagnosed cytomegalovirus status with high specificity and sensitivity.

The assay was immunoSEQ multiplex PCR, and TCRdb's table has in-frame clones only and misses some. This table holds some 170,000 clones, roughly nine tenths found once. The V and J ends lost 0 bases and 7 bases respectively, with 6 bases between them. In germline, CDR1 is SEHNR, CDR2 FQNEAQ (reference sequence). The CDR3 length is 13 residues. This clone was recorded only once. No antigen is known for it. The receptor's source is a woman under 40 in good health and CMV-seronegative. The sample consisted of PBMCs. J is TRBJ1-4 and V is TRBV7-9; D is unclear. The CDR3 region is CASSLAGFEKLFF. In DNA, the CDR3 is TGTGCCAGCAGCTTAGCGGGGTTTGAAAAACTGTTTTTT.